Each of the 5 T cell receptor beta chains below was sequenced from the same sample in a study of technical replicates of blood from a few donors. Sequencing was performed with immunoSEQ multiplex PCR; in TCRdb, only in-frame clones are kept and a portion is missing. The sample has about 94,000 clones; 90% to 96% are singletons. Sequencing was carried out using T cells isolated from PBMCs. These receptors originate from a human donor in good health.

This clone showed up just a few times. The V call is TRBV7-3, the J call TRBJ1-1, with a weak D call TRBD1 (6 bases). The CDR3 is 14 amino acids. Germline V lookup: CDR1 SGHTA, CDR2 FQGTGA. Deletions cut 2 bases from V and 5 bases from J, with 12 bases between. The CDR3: CASSLSSTGTEAFF. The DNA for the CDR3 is TGTGCCAGCAGCTTATCCTCCACAGGGACTGAAGCTTTCTTT.

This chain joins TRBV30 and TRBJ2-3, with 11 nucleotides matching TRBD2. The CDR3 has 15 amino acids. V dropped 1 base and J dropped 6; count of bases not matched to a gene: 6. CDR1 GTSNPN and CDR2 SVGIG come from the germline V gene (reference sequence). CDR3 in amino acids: CAWSGGASGRDTQYF. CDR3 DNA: TGTGCCTGGAGTGGGGGGGCTAGCGGGAGGGATACGCAGTATTTT. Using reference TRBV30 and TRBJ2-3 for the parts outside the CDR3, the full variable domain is SQTIHQWPATLVQPVGSPLSLECTVEGTSNPNLYWYRQAAGRGLQLLFYSVGIGQISSEVPQNLSASRPQDRQFILSSKKLLLSDSGFYLCAWSGGASGRDTQYFGPGTRLTVL.

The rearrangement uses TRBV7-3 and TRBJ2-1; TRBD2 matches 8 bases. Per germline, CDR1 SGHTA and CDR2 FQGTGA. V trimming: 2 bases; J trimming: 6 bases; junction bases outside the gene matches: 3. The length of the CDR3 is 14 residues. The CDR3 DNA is TGTGCCAGCAGCTTAGGGCTAGCGGGCAATGAGCAGTTCTTC. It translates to CASSLGLAGNEQFF.

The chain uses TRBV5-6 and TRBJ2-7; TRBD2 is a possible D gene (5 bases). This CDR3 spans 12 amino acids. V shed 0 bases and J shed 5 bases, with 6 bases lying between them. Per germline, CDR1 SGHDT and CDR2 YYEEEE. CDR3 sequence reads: CASSLVRDEQYF. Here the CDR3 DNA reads TGTGCCAGCAGCTTGGTGAGGGACGAGCAGTACTTC.

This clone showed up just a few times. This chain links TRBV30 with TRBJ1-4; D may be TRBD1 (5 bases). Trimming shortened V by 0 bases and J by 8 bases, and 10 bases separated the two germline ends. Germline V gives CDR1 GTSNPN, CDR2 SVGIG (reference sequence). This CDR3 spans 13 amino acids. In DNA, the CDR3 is TGTGCCTGGAGTGTTGGGGGGAAGGAAAAACTGTTTTTT. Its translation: CAWSVGGKEKLFF.